The rows below give T cell receptor beta chains drawn from one sample of a study of blood T cells in healthy people across ages. TCRdb reanalysed the 5' RACE reads using MiXCR and keeps one entry per CDR3 protein. The table lists about 1.1 million distinct CDR3 sequences, 35% to 40% of them singletons. Sequencing was performed on blood. The receptors stem from a man in his late teens or twenties in good health. CDR3s include the opening cysteine and the closing phenylalanine or tryptophan. D genes are given only for firm matches. Only some rows state a clone size, as once, few, many or a class for expanded clones.

len,v_gene,d_gene,abundance,j_gene,CDR3aa,CDR3nt
17,TRBV21-1,-,-,TRBJ2-1,CASSKGSAASGYNEQFF,TGTGCCAGCAGCAAAGGTAGTGCAGCTAGCGGATACAATGAGCAGTTCTTC
16,TRBV9,-,few,TRBJ1-2,CASSSRIREGFNGYTF,TGTGCCAGCAGCTCCCGTATCAGGGAAGGATTCAATGGCTACACCTTC
13,TRBV5-1,-,few,TRBJ2-7,CASSSPAVDEQYF,TGCGCCAGCAGCTCACCGGCGGTCGACGAGCAGTACTTC
16,TRBV27,-,-,TRBJ2-7,CASSLSWAGGYNEQYF,TGTGCCAGCAGTTTATCCTGGGCAGGGGGGTACAATGAGCAGTACTTC
13,TRBV7-2,-,-,TRBJ1-5,CASSSMPPQPQHF,TGTGCCAGCAGTTCAATGCCCCCTCAGCCCCAGCATTTT
12,TRBV30,-,-,TRBJ1-2,CAWRGLTIGYTF,TGTGCCTGGAGGGGACTAACTATCGGCTACACCTTC
14,TRBV20-1,-,-,TRBJ2-5,CSASKPGTEETQYF,TGCAGTGCTAGTAAACCGGGGACGGAAGAGACCCAGTACTTC
15,TRBV28,-,-,TRBJ1-5,CASSLRQASGQPQHF,TGTGCCAGCAGTTTAAGGCAGGCTAGTGGTCAGCCCCAGCATTTT
16,TRBV9,-,-,TRBJ2-7,CASNKGGVSPGYEQYF,TGTGCCAGCAACAAAGGGGGGGTCTCCCCAGGATATGAGCAGTACTTC
13,TRBV27,-,few,TRBJ2-7,CASSTQGAGEQYF,TGTGCCAGCAGTACTCAGGGTGCCGGCGAGCAGTACTTC
14,TRBV6-5,-,few,TRBJ2-5,CASSYSGKRNEQYF,TGTGCCAGCAGTTACTCAGGGAAGAGGAATGAGCAGTACTTC
15,TRBV13,TRBD1,-,TRBJ2-1,CASSGRDRGPAEQFF,TGTGCCAGCAGCGGACGGGACAGGGGGCCGGCTGAGCAGTTCTTC
15,TRBV6-6,-,-,TRBJ1-2,CASSYPQDINYGYTF,TGTGCCAGCAGTTACCCGCAGGACATTAACTATGGCTACACCTTC
12,TRBV29-1,-,-,TRBJ1-1,CSILGEGTEAFF,TGCAGCATACTGGGCGAGGGGACTGAAGCTTTCTTT
13,TRBV10-3,TRBD2,few,TRBJ2-1,CAISGTINGEQFF,TGTGCCATCAGCGGGACTATTAATGGGGAGCAGTTCTTC
16,TRBV6-1,TRBD1,-,TRBJ1-4,CAISGTGSLLGEKLFF,TGTGCCATTTCCGGGACAGGGAGTCTTCTCGGTGAAAAACTGTTTTTT
12,TRBV20-1,-,few,TRBJ2-3,CSAGPGTDTQYF,TGCAGTGCCGGGCCTGGCACAGATACGCAGTATTTT
12,TRBV7-9,TRBD1,once,TRBJ1-2,CASSQGAVGNTF,TGTGCCAGCAGCCAGGGGGCTGTGGGCAACACCTTC